Presented here are 4 T cell receptor beta chains from one specimen sequenced in a study of blood T cell repertoires in COVID-19. The method was immunoSEQ multiplex PCR; TCRdb's version includes in-frame clones alone and lacks a portion of them. Among approximately 200,000 clones, 80% to 90% were seen once, and the ten largest hold 12%. What was sequenced was peripheral blood. These receptors were taken from a woman of 80 years or more with COVID-19, enrolled during active disease.

The V gene is TRBV6-2 or TRBV6-3, the J gene TRBJ2-7, with 10 bases fitting TRBD1. The CDR3 runs to 15 residues. Per the germline V gene, CDR1 is MNHEY and CDR2 is SVGEGT. J gave up 5 bases and V 5 bases, and 9 bases lay outside the gene matches. CDR3 nucleotides: TGTGCCAGCAGTCATCCGGGACAGGGGCACCACGAGCAGTACTTC. Its protein product is CASSHPGQGHHEQYF.

The chain employs TRBV14 and TRBJ2-7, with D possibly matching TRBD1 (5 bases). Trimming took off 0 bases at V and 1 base at J, with 10 bases between the two ends. In germline, CDR1 is SGHDN, CDR2 FVKESK. CDR3 length: 15 residues. CDR3 coding DNA: TGTGCCAGCAGCCAAGATACAGGTACTTCCTACGAGCAGTACTTC. Translated, it gives CASSQDTGTSYEQYF.

The chain combines TRBV19 with TRBJ2-7, with D tentatively TRBD1 (5 bases). In germline, CDR1 is LNHDA, CDR2 SQIVND (reference sequence). Between the trimmed V and J ends, which lost 1 base and 6 bases, there was a span of 16 bases. The CDR3 length is 15 residues. CDR3 loop: CASSIAPGPHFEQYF. The CDR3 bases are TGTGCCAGTAGTATAGCCCCAGGGCCCCACTTCGAGCAGTACTTC.

The chain's CDR3 is CASSIKPTLTGAEAFF. The CDR3 nucleotides read TGTGCCAGTAGTATAAAGCCCACATTGACGGGAGCTGAAGCTTTCTTT. This chain links TRBV19 with TRBJ1-1; D unresolved. V gave up 2 bases and J gave up 6 bases, with 19 bases separating them. Germline-derived CDR1 and CDR2 are LNHDA and SQIVND (reference sequence). This CDR3 is 16 amino acids long.